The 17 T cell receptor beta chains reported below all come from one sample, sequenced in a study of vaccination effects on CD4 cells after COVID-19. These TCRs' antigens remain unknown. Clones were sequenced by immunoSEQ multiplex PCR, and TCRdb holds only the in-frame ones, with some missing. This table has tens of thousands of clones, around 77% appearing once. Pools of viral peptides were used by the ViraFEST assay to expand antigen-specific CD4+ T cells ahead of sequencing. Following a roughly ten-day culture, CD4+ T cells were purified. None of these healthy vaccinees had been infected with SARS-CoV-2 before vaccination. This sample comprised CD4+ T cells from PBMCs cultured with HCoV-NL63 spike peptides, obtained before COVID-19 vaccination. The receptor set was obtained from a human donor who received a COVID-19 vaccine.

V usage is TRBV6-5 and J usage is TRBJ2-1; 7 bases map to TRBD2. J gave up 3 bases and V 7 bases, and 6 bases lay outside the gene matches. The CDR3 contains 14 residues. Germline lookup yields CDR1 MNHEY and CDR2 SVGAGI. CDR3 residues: CASTRPSGYNEQFF. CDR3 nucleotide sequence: TGTGCCAGCACCCGGCCTAGCGGCTACAATGAGCAGTTCTTC.

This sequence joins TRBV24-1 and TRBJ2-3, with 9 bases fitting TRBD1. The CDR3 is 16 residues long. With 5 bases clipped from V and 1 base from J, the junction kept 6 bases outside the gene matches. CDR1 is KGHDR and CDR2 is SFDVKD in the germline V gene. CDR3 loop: CATSVGQGWGTDTQYF. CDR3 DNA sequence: TGTGCCACCAGTGTAGGACAGGGGTGGGGCACAGATACGCAGTATTTT.

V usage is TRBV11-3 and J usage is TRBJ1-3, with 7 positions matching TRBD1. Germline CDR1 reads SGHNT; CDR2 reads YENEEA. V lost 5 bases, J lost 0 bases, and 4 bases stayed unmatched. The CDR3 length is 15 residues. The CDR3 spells CASSPGTDSGNTIYF. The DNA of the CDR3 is TGTGCCAGCAGCCCAGGGACAGACTCTGGAAACACCATATATTTT.

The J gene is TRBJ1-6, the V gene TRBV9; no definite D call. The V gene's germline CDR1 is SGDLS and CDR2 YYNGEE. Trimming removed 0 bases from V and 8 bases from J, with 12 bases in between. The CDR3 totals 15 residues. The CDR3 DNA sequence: TGTGCCAGCAGCGTAGCCAGATCTTGGGATTCACCCCTCCACTTT. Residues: CASSVARSWDSPLHF.

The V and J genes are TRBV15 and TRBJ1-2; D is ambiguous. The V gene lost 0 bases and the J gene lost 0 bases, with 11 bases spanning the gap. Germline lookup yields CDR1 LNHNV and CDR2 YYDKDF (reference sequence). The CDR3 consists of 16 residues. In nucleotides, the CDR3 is TGTGCCACCAGCAGAGATAACCCGGGAACTAACTATGGCTACACCTTC. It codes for CATSRDNPGTNYGYTF.

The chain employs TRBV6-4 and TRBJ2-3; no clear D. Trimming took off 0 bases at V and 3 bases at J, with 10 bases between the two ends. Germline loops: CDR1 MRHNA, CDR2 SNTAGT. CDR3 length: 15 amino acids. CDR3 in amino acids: CASSDSSFPTDTQYF. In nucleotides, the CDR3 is TGTGCCAGCAGTGACTCCTCGTTCCCGACAGATACGCAGTATTTT.

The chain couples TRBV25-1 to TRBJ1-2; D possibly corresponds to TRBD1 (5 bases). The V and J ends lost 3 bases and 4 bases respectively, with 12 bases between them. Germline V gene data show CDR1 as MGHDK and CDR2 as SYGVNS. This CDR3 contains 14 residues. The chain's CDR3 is CASSEGGEGYGYTF. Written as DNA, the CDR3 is TGTGCCAGCAGTGAGGGGGGAGAGGGCTATGGCTACACCTTC.

CDR3 coding DNA: TGTGCCAGCTCACCACTAAGCCTGGGGGCTCACACAGATACGCAGTATTTT. Translated: CASSPLSLGAHTDTQYF. The chain carries TRBV18 and TRBJ2-3; weak D call: TRBD1 (6 bases). Germline CDR1 and CDR2: KGHSH and LQKENI. The CDR3 consists of 17 residues. V lost 1 base, J lost 2 bases, and 16 bases lay in between. Full variable domain (outside the CDR3, taken from reference TRBV18 and TRBJ2-3): NAGVMQNPRHLVRRRGQEARLRCSPMKGHSHVYWYRQLPEEGLKFMVYLQKENIIDESGMPKERFSAEFPKEGPSILRIQQVVRGDSAAYFCASSPLSLGAHTDTQYFGPGTRLTVL.

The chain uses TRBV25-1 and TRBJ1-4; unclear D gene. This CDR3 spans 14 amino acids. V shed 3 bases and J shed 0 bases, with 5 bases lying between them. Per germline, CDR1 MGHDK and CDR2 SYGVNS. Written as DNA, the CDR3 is TGTGCCAGCAGTGACCTGACAACTAATGAAAAACTGTTTTTT. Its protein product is CASSDLTTNEKLFF. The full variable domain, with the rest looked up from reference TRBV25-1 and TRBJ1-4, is EADIYQTPRYLVIGTGKKITLECSQTMGHDKMYWYQQDPGMELHLIHYSYGVNSTEKGDLSSESTVSRIRTEHFPLTLESARPSHTSQYLCASSDLTTNEKLFFGSGTQLSVL.

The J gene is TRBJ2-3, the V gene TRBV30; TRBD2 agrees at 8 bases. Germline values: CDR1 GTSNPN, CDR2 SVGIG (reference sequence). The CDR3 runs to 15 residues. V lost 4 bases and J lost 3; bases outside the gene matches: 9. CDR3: CAWKKKGGGTDTQYF. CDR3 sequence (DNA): TGTGCCTGGAAAAAAAAGGGCGGGGGGACAGATACGCAGTATTTT.

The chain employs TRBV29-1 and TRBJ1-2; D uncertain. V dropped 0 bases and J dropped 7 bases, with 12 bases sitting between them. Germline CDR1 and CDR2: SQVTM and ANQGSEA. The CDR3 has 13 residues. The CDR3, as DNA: TGCAGCGTTGAAGAGCGCGGATCCGCTGGCTACACCTTC. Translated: CSVEERGSAGYTF.

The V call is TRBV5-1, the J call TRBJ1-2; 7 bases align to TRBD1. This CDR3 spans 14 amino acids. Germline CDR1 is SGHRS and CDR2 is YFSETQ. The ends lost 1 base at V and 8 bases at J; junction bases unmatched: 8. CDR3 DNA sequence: TGCGCCAGCAGCTTGTACAGGGGATTGGAAGGCTACACCTTC. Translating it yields CASSLYRGLEGYTF. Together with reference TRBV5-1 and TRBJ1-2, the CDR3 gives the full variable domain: KAGVTQTPRYLIKTRGQQVTLSCSPISGHRSVSWYQQTPGQGLQFLFEYFSETQRNKGNFPGRFSGRQFSNSRSEMNVSTLELGDSALYLCASSLYRGLEGYTFGSGTRLTVV.

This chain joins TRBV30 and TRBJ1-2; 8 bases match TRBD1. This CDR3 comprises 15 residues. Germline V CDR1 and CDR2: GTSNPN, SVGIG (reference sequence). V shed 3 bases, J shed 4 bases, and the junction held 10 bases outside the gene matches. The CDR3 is CAWRYGTGGFYGYTF. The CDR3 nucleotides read TGTGCCTGGAGATATGGGACAGGAGGTTTCTATGGCTACACCTTC. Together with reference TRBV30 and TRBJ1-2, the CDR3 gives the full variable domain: SQTIHQWPATLVQPVGSPLSLECTVEGTSNPNLYWYRQAAGRGLQLLFYSVGIGQISSEVPQNLSASRPQDRQFILSSKKLLLSDSGFYLCAWRYGTGGFYGYTFGSGTRLTVV.

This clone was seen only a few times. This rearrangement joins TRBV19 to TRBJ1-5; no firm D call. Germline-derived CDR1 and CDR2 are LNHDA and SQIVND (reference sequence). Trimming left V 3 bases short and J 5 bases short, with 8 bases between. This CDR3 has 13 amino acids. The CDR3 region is CASSIVSDQPQHF. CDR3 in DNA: TGTGCCAGTAGTATCGTTTCAGATCAGCCCCAGCATTTT.

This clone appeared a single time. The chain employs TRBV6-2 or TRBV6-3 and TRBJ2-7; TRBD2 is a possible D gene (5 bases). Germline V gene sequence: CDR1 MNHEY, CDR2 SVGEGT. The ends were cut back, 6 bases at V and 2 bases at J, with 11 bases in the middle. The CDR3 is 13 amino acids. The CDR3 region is CASSGVGTYEQYV. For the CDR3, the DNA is TGTGCCAGCAGCGGGGTGGGCACCTACGAGCAGTACGTC.

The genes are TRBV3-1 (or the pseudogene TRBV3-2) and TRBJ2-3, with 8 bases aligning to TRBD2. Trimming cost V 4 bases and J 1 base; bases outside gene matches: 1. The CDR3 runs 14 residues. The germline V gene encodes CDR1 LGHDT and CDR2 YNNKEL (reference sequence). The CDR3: CASSRSGGTDTQYF. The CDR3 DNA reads TGTGCCAGCAGCCGTAGCGGGGGCACAGATACGCAGTATTTT.

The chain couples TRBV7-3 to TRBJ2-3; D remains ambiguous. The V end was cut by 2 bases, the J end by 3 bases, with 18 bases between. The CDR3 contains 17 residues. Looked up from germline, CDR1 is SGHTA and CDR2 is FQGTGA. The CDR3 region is CASSLWSGPQMTDTQYF. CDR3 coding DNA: TGTGCCAGCAGCTTATGGTCCGGGCCTCAGATGACAGATACGCAGTATTTT.